The 29 T cell receptor beta chains in this list originate from one sample, sequenced in a study of T cell repertoires in cytomegalovirus infection. Using its own MiXCR run on the reads, TCRdb lists one record per CDR3 protein. The sample includes approximately 700,000 distinct CDR3 sequences, approximately 40% seen only once; the top ten take roughly 2.9%. The sample taken for sequencing was PBMCs. These receptors were collected from a human donor in good health (CMV status not recorded). Some clones in this sample may be carry-over from other donors' samples.

In nucleotides, the CDR3 is TGTGCCAGCCAAAACCAGGGGCCTGGGCCCCAGCATTTT. Protein product: CASQNQGPGPQHF. J is TRBJ1-5 and V is TRBV12-3 or TRBV12-4; D possibly corresponds to TRBD1 (6 bases). This CDR3 comprises 13 residues. The V and J ends lost 8 bases and 9 bases respectively, with 17 bases between them.

V usage is TRBV12-3 or TRBV12-4 and J usage is TRBJ1-1, with 8 bases identical to TRBD1. V lost 5 bases to trimming and J lost 7 bases; unmatched junction nucleotides: 6. CDR3 length: 13 amino acids. CDR3 in DNA: TGTGCCAGCAGTCCGGGACAGGCACTTGAAGCTTTCTTT. Translated, it gives CASSPGQALEAFF.

This clonotype was picked up a small number of times. The CDR3 DNA reads TGTGCCAGCAGCTTGGGTTGGGGGGTTAATGAAAAACTGTTTTTT. Amino acid sequence: CASSLGWGVNEKLFF. The chain carries TRBV7-2 and TRBJ1-4; D is perhaps TRBD1 (5 bases). This CDR3 has 15 residues. V lost 3 bases to trimming and J lost 4 bases, with 12 bases between them. From germline, CDR1 is SGHTA and CDR2 FQGNSA.

V is TRBV20-1 and J is TRBJ2-5, with D possibly TRBD2 on 6 matching bases. V was pared by 7 bases and J by 7 bases, with 13 bases between. CDR1 and CDR2 from the germline V gene are DFQATT and SNEGSKA (reference sequence). This CDR3 spans 11 amino acids. The CDR3 sequence is CSDGASVTQYF. Written as DNA, the CDR3 is TGCAGTGACGGGGCTAGCGTGACCCAGTACTTC.

The CDR3 DNA sequence: TGCGCCAGCAGTCAAGACCCACCGACCCTTGCGGGACATGGCTATTCCATCAATCAGCCCCAGCATTTT. As protein: CASSQDPPTLAGHGYSINQPQHF. The J gene is TRBJ1-5, the V gene TRBV23-1; D perhaps matches TRBD1 (6 bases). TRBV23-1 is placed among ORFs of uncertain function. This CDR3 region has 23 residues. Trimming pared 2 bases from V and 3 bases from J, leaving 35 bases between.

This clonotype was seen only once. The CDR3 DNA reads as TGTGCCAGCAGTTACAGTCCCGTGACAGGGTCCTATAATTCACCCCTCCACTTT. Translating gives CASSYSPVTGSYNSPLHF. This chain connects TRBV6-6 to TRBJ1-6; 7 positions agree with TRBD1. Trimming took 2 bases from V and 1 from J; bases not matched to a gene: 8. The germline CDR1 and CDR2 sequences are MNHNY and SVGAGI (reference sequence). This CDR3 spans 18 amino acids.

The chain couples TRBV12-3 or TRBV12-4 to TRBJ2-1; TRBD2 agrees at 7 bases. The CDR3 totals 15 residues. With V trimmed by 4 bases and J by 6 bases, 9 bases remained unmatched. CDR3: CASSSGLVGRNEQFF. In DNA form, the CDR3 reads TGTGCCAGCAGTTCCGGACTAGTCGGACGCAATGAGCAGTTCTTC.

The genes are TRBV19 and TRBJ2-1, with D perhaps matching TRBD1 (5 bases). This CDR3 has 17 amino acids. The V end was cut by 6 bases, the J end by 4 bases, with 22 bases between. The germline gives CDR1 LNHDA, CDR2 SQIVND (reference sequence). CDR3 region: CASSLNLQAPSYNEQFF. The CDR3 coding sequence is TGTGCCAGTAGCCTAAATTTACAGGCTCCCAGTTACAATGAGCAGTTCTTC.

This clonotype came up many times. This chain uses TRBV7-9 with TRBJ2-7; D is unclear. V was pared by 5 bases and J by 4 bases, with 9 bases between. Germline CDR1 is SEHNR and CDR2 is FQNEAQ (reference sequence). CDR3 size: 12 residues. CDR3 in amino acids: CASSALVYEQYF. The CDR3 DNA reads TGTGCCAGCAGCGCATTAGTATACGAGCAGTACTTC.

The rearrangement links TRBV5-1 to TRBJ1-1; possibly TRBD1 for D (6 bases). The CDR3 runs to 13 residues. V lost 4 bases and J 7 bases, leaving 14 bases between the germline ends. From germline, CDR1 is SGHRS and CDR2 YFSETQ. This chain's CDR3 is CASSTRGHSEAFF. CDR3 DNA: TGCGCCAGCAGCACTAGGGGACACAGTGAAGCTTTCTTT. Complete variable domain (other parts from reference TRBV5-1 and TRBJ1-1): KAGVTQTPRYLIKTRGQQVTLSCSPISGHRSVSWYQQTPGQGLQFLFEYFSETQRNKGNFPGRFSGRQFSNSRSEMNVSTLELGDSALYLCASSTRGHSEAFFGQGTRLTVV.

The table lists this clonotype with a few counts. The chain joins TRBV23-1 to TRBJ1-1; D is undetermined. TRBV23-1 is reported as an ORF; its role is uncertain. This CDR3 region has 15 residues. V lost 0 bases, J lost 1 base, and 9 bases lay in between. The CDR3 bases are TGCGCCAGCAGTCAATCCTCTAGAGGGAACACTGAAGCTTTCTTT. Protein sequence: CASSQSSRGNTEAFF.

This clonotype was counted at least ten times. The V gene is TRBV2, the J gene TRBJ2-6; D possibly corresponds to TRBD1 (5 bases). Germline CDR1 SNHLY, CDR2 FYNNEI. Between the trimmed V and J ends, which lost 8 bases and 5 bases, there was a span of 10 bases. CDR3 size: 13 residues. The CDR3 nucleotides are TGTGCCAGCCAGGGTGTCTGGGCCAACGTCCTGACTTTC. Amino acid sequence: CASQGVWANVLTF.

The V gene is TRBV9, the J gene TRBJ1-2; D is ambiguous. V lost 4 bases and J lost 4, with 14 bases in between. This CDR3 contains 14 residues. Germline V gene data show CDR1 as SGDLS and CDR2 as YYNGEE. CDR3 amino acids: CASSPSRVVYGYTF. The CDR3 region has the DNA TGTGCCAGCAGCCCCTCGAGGGTAGTCTATGGCTACACCTTC. Full variable domain (rest looked up from reference TRBV9 and TRBJ1-2): DSGVTQTPKHLITATGQRVTLRCSPRSGDLSVYWYQQSLDQGLQFLIQYYNGEERAKGNILERFSAQQFPDLHSELNLSSLELGDSALYFCASSPSRVVYGYTFGSGTRLTVV.

The chain combines TRBV27 with TRBJ2-5; D perhaps matches TRBD2 (5 bases). The V and J ends lost 2 bases and 0 bases respectively, with 7 bases between them. In germline, CDR1 is MNHEY, CDR2 SMNVEV (reference sequence). The CDR3 extends over 14 amino acids. The DNA for the CDR3 is TGTGCCAGCAGTTTAGCGAGGGACCAAGAGACCCAGTACTTC. Protein product: CASSLARDQETQYF.

This chain links TRBV4-1 with TRBJ2-5, with a tentative D call TRBD1 (6 bases). V gave up 5 bases and J gave up 2 bases, with 12 bases separating them. Germline CDR1 reads MGHRA; CDR2 reads YSYEKL. CDR3 length: 14 residues. The CDR3 loop is CASSSGHPQETQYF. CDR3 nucleotides: TGCGCCAGCAGCTCGGGACATCCACAAGAGACCCAGTACTTC.

The J gene is TRBJ2-1, the V gene TRBV24-1; TRBD2 agrees at 7 bases. From germline, CDR1 is KGHDR and CDR2 SFDVKD. CDR3 length: 16 amino acids. J lost 0 bases, V lost 7 bases, and 8 bases had no gene match. This CDR3 reads CATSGGRGFSYNEQFF. CDR3 DNA sequence: TGTGCCACCAGCGGGGGGAGGGGTTTCTCCTACAATGAGCAGTTCTTC.

The chain is built from TRBV4-1 and TRBJ1-6, with D unresolved. This CDR3 is built from 16 residues. The germline V gene encodes CDR1 MGHRA and CDR2 YSYEKL. V was trimmed by 0 bases and J by 0 bases, leaving 6 bases between them. The CDR3 sequence is CASSQDWSSYNSPLHF. CDR3 sequence (DNA): TGCGCCAGCAGCCAAGATTGGAGCTCCTATAATTCACCCCTCCACTTT.

The V call is TRBV6-5, the J call TRBJ1-5, with D perhaps matching TRBD1 (6 bases). Germline CDR1 reads MNHEY; CDR2 reads SVGAGI. The CDR3 covers 15 residues. Trimming left V 4 bases short and J 2 bases short, with 12 bases between. For the CDR3, the DNA is TGTGCCAGCAGTTTCTCAGGGGACGGCAATCAGCCCCAGCATTTT. Translated, it gives CASSFSGDGNQPQHF.

This clonotype was seen only a few times. V gene TRBV5-6 combines with J gene TRBJ1-5, with D tentatively TRBD1 (6 bases). This CDR3 contains 14 residues. V lost 5 bases to trimming and J lost 6 bases, with 15 bases between them. The germline V gene encodes CDR1 SGHDT and CDR2 YYEEEE. CDR3 region: CASSFTGYPQPQHF. CDR3 coding DNA: TGTGCCAGCAGTTTCACAGGGTACCCTCAGCCCCAGCATTTT.

Here the CDR3 reads CASSYAGGWGTEAFF. CDR3 bases: TGTGCCAGCAGTTATGCAGGGGGCTGGGGCACTGAAGCTTTCTTT. The V call is TRBV6-1, the J call TRBJ1-1, with 8 bases identical to TRBD1. CDR3 length: 15 residues. The V gene's germline CDR1 is MNHNS and CDR2 SASEGT. J was trimmed by 4 bases and V by 5 bases; bases with no gene match: 9.

Turning to this clonotype: One junction end does not reproduce the germline sequence, and a read error may be involved. The chain is built from TRBV7-2 and TRBJ2-5; 9 bases are shared with TRBD1. The CDR3 spans 19 residues. Germline CDR1 is SGHTA and CDR2 is FQGNSA. CDR3 region: CASSPKRGGTGSFQKTQYF. In DNA, the CDR3 is TGTGCCAGCAGCCCGAAAAGAGGGGGGACAGGGAGCTTCCAAAAGACCCAGTACTTC.

V gene TRBV7-9 combines with J gene TRBJ1-2; no clear D. This CDR3 spans 15 amino acids. Deletions cut 4 bases from V and 8 bases from J, with 20 bases between. The germline CDR1 and CDR2 sequences are SEHNR and FQNEAQ (reference sequence). CDR3 amino acids: CASSSPGLAVRGYTF. The DNA of the CDR3 is TGTGCCAGCAGCTCACCGGGCCTGGCAGTGCGGGGCTACACCTTC. The complete variable domain, with remaining parts taken from reference TRBV7-9 and TRBJ1-2, reads DTGVSQNPRHKITKRGQNVTFRCDPISEHNRLYWYRQTLGQGPEFLTYFQNEAQLEKSRLLSDRFSAERPKGSFSTLEIQRTEQGDSAMYLCASSSPGLAVRGYTFGSGTRLTVV.

Points on this clonotype: An end of the junction differs from the germline gene, which may be a read error. The chain employs TRBV28 and TRBJ2-5; D might be TRBD2 (7 bases). This CDR3 has 16 residues. The germline V gene encodes CDR1 MDHEN and CDR2 SYDVKM. This chain's CDR3 is CASSSPGGTGQETQNF. The CDR3 DNA sequence: TGTGCCAGCAGTTCCCCCGGGGGGACGGGACAAGAGACCCAGAACTTC.

The chain employs TRBV5-4 and TRBJ2-7, with D perhaps given as TRBD1 or TRBD2 (6 bases each). The V gene lost 4 bases and the J gene lost 2 bases, with 13 bases spanning the gap. Per germline, CDR1 SGHNT and CDR2 YYREEE (reference sequence). The CDR3 is made up of 14 amino acids. CDR3 nucleotide sequence: TGTGCCAGCAGCCATGGGGGGACAACCTACGAGCAGTACTTC. It is translated as CASSHGGTTYEQYF.

The J gene is TRBJ2-3, the V gene TRBV5-1; TRBD2 matches 13 bases. This CDR3 comprises 18 residues. Unmatched junction bases numbered 6, after V lost 2 bases and J lost 0 bases. Germline CDR1 SGHRS, CDR2 YFSETQ. The CDR3 DNA sequence: TGCGCCAGCAGCTTCCAACCGGGACTAGCGGGAAGCACAGATACGCAGTATTTT. Protein sequence: CASSFQPGLAGSTDTQYF.

The CDR3 sequence: CASSLSVTSGAPHYNEQFF. The CDR3 coding sequence is TGTGCCAGCAGTTTATCCGTGACTAGCGGCGCTCCGCACTACAATGAGCAGTTCTTC. The chain is built from TRBV28 and TRBJ2-1; 9 bases agree with TRBD2. Trimming at V came to 1 base and at J to 3 bases, leaving 13 bases not matched to a gene. The CDR3 contains 19 residues. Germline values: CDR1 MDHEN, CDR2 SYDVKM.

This chain joins TRBV20-1 and TRBJ2-1, with 7 bases that match TRBD2. In germline, CDR1 is DFQATT, CDR2 SNEGSKA (reference sequence). The CDR3 consists of 13 residues. Trimming at V came to 8 bases and at J to 0 bases, leaving 4 bases not matched to a gene. The CDR3 DNA reads TGCAGTCTCGGGAGGAGCTCCTACAATGAGCAGTTCTTC. It is translated as CSLGRSSYNEQFF.

This clonotype was seen only a few times. The chain has TRBV7-8 and TRBJ2-7; 8 nucleotides line up with TRBD2. J was trimmed by 3 bases and V by 8 bases; bases with no gene match: 18. In germline, CDR1 is SGHVS, CDR2 FQNEAQ. CDR3 length: 17 amino acids. Written as DNA, the CDR3 is TGTGCCAGCCGGGGGGGGGGAATGGCTGTTCCACGCTACGAGCAGTACTTC. It yields the protein CASRGGGMAVPRYEQYF.

This clonotype was detected a few times. V usage is TRBV5-1 and J usage is TRBJ1-1, with D possibly being TRBD1 (5 bases). This CDR3 comprises 16 residues. Germline assignment: CDR1 SGHRS and CDR2 YFSETQ. V was shortened by 2 bases and J by 5 bases, with 19 bases between the two germline ends. The CDR3 loop reads CASSLEVGREGTEAFF. In nucleotides, the CDR3 is TGCGCCAGCAGCTTAGAAGTGGGCAGGGAAGGGACTGAAGCTTTCTTT.